The 20 T cell receptor beta chains in this list originate from one sample, sequenced in a study of T-cell memory formation after mild COVID-19. TCRdb passed the 5' RACE reads through MiXCR, listing each CDR3 protein once. The sample consists of about 180,000 distinct CDR3 sequences, 16% of them appearing once. The sample was PBMCs or a T cell subset sorted from them (not recorded which). All receptors derive from an adult woman who had mild COVID-19 (a few samples of this study predate the infection). Cell type and time point are not known.

Ten or more counts support this clonotype. This rearrangement joins TRBV5-1 to TRBJ2-7, with 10 bases lining up with TRBD1. Germline V gives CDR1 SGHRS, CDR2 YFSETQ. The CDR3 is made up of 15 amino acids. J gave up 7 bases and V 0 bases, and 7 bases lay outside the gene matches. The CDR3: CASSLEGQGLREQYF. For the CDR3, the DNA is TGCGCCAGCAGCTTGGAGGGACAGGGGTTAAGGGAGCAGTACTTC.

There are a few counts of this clonotype. The chain employs TRBV5-5 and TRBJ2-2; 9 bases match TRBD2. Germline loops: CDR1 SGHKS, CDR2 YYEKEE (reference sequence). This CDR3 is built from 15 residues. Trimming cost V 4 bases and J 5 bases; bases outside gene matches: 6. CDR3 in amino acids: CASSPGTSPTGELFF. The CDR3 DNA is TGTGCCAGCAGCCCCGGGACTAGCCCGACCGGGGAGCTGTTTTTT.

This clonotype was found a few times. The V gene is TRBV5-1, the J gene TRBJ2-1, with D perhaps given as TRBD1 or TRBD2 (5 bases each). Germline lookup yields CDR1 SGHRS and CDR2 YFSETQ. The V and J ends lost 5 bases and 1 base respectively, with 16 bases between them. The CDR3 consists of 16 residues. The CDR3 loop is CASSFRGARSYNEQFF. CDR3 nucleotides: TGCGCCAGCAGTTTTCGAGGGGCCCGGTCCTACAATGAGCAGTTCTTC. Filled out from reference TRBV5-1 and TRBJ2-1, the complete variable domain reads KAGVTQTPRYLIKTRGQQVTLSCSPISGHRSVSWYQQTPGQGLQFLFEYFSETQRNKGNFPGRFSGRQFSNSRSEMNVSTLELGDSALYLCASSFRGARSYNEQFFGPGTRLTVL.

This sequence joins TRBV7-3 and TRBJ2-2; no clear D gene. The germline V gene encodes CDR1 SGHTA and CDR2 FQGTGA. V shed 6 bases and J shed 10 bases, with 15 bases lying between them. The CDR3 extends over 13 amino acids. The CDR3 loop is CASSPGPSMELFF. The DNA for the CDR3 is TGTGCCAGCAGTCCTGGACCCTCCATGGAGCTGTTTTTT. Full variable domain (outside the CDR3, taken from reference TRBV7-3 and TRBJ2-2): GAGVSQTPSNKVTEKGKYVELRCDPISGHTALYWYRQSLGQGPEFLIYFQGTGAADDSGLPNDRFFAVRPEGSVSTLKIQRTERGDSAVYLCASSPGPSMELFFGEGSRLTVL.

This clonotype was picked up a small number of times. The V gene is TRBV24-1, the J gene TRBJ2-1; 10 bases line up with TRBD1. The V and J ends lost 2 bases and 10 bases, in that order; junction bases with no gene match: 13. The CDR3 is made up of 17 amino acids. Germline lookup yields CDR1 KGHDR and CDR2 SFDVKD. This CDR3 is CATSDWTTGQGTREQFF. The CDR3 nucleotides are TGTGCCACCAGTGATTGGACTACGGGACAGGGGACCCGGGAGCAGTTCTTC.

There are a few counts of this clonotype. The chain uses TRBV20-1 and TRBJ1-1; D unclear. The CDR3 has 15 amino acids. V shed 2 bases and J shed 2 bases, with 15 bases lying between them. Per germline, CDR1 DFQATT and CDR2 SNEGSKA (reference sequence). The DNA of the CDR3 is TGCAGTGCTAGACCCCGTGGAGGTGTCAACACTGAAGCTTTCTTT. Its protein product is CSARPRGGVNTEAFF.

This clonotype has only a few counts. The rearrangement joins TRBV24-1 to TRBJ2-1; D is unresolved. Per the germline V gene, CDR1 is KGHDR and CDR2 is SFDVKD. Trimming shortened V by 8 bases and J by 15 bases, and 19 bases separated the two germline ends. This CDR3 is built from 12 residues. CDR3 sequence: CATNHRTIVRFF. CDR3 DNA: TGTGCCACCAATCACAGAACCATCGTGAGGTTCTTC.

The CDR3 reads CSARDSSSATEAFF. Written as DNA, the CDR3 is TGCAGTGCTAGAGATTCCTCGTCGGCCACTGAAGCTTTCTTT. The gene calls are TRBV20-1 and TRBJ1-1; no clear D. The ends were cut back, 0 bases at V and 4 bases at J, with 12 bases in the middle. CDR3 length: 14 amino acids. The germline V gene has CDR1 DFQATT and CDR2 SNEGSKA (reference sequence).

This clonotype was recorded a few times. The chain has TRBV6-5 and TRBJ2-6, with D uncertain. The V and J ends lost 6 bases and 0 bases respectively, with 6 bases between them. The CDR3 is 14 amino acids. Per the germline V gene, CDR1 is MNHEY and CDR2 is SVGAGI. CDR3 nucleotides: TGTGCCAGCAGGGTCCACTCTGGGGCCAACGTCCTGACTTTC. Translation gives CASRVHSGANVLTF.

This clonotype was seen a handful of times. V gene TRBV19 combines with J gene TRBJ2-6; D not certain. The ends were cut back, 7 bases at V and 3 bases at J, with 7 bases in the middle. There are 13 residues in the CDR3. Germline loops: CDR1 LNHDA, CDR2 SQIVND (reference sequence). CDR3 sequence reads: CASNQVGANVLTF. Written as DNA, the CDR3 is TGTGCCAGTAATCAAGTTGGGGCCAACGTCCTGACTTTC.

This clonotype was observed a few times. The chain is built from TRBV5-1 and TRBJ2-1, with 7 bases identical to TRBD1. Per the germline V gene, CDR1 is SGHRS and CDR2 is YFSETQ. The CDR3 length is 15 residues. V shed 5 bases, J shed 0 bases, and the junction held 5 bases outside the gene matches. For the CDR3, the DNA is TGCGCCAGCAGGGAGACAGGGAGCTCCTACAATGAGCAGTTCTTC. This gives the protein CASRETGSSYNEQFF. Full variable domain (outside the CDR3, taken from reference TRBV5-1 and TRBJ2-1): KAGVTQTPRYLIKTRGQQVTLSCSPISGHRSVSWYQQTPGQGLQFLFEYFSETQRNKGNFPGRFSGRQFSNSRSEMNVSTLELGDSALYLCASRETGSSYNEQFFGPGTRLTVL.

This clonotype turned up a few times. The chain has TRBV20-1 and TRBJ1-2; tentative D call: TRBD1 (5 bases). Trimming took off 6 bases at V and 8 bases at J, with 19 bases between the two ends. The CDR3 extends over 13 amino acids. From germline, CDR1 is DFQATT and CDR2 SNEGSKA (reference sequence). The CDR3 spells CSARAWGSGGYTF. CDR3 sequence (DNA): TGCAGTGCCCGTGCCTGGGGCAGCGGGGGCTACACCTTC.

This clonotype was observed a handful of times. The chain joins TRBV11-2 to TRBJ1-1, with 9 bases that match TRBD1. V shed 5 bases, J shed 0 bases, and the junction held 10 bases outside the gene matches. The CDR3 runs 17 residues. Germline V gives CDR1 SGHAT, CDR2 FQNNGV. CDR3 sequence reads: CASSLRTGVRMNTEAFF. CDR3 nucleotides: TGTGCCAGCAGCCTTCGGACAGGGGTTCGTATGAACACTGAAGCTTTCTTT. Supplemented by reference TRBV11-2 and TRBJ1-1, the full variable domain reads EAGVAQSPRYKIIEKRQSVAFWCNPISGHATLYWYQQILGQGPKLLIQFQNNGVVDDSQLPKDRFSAERLKGVDSTLKIQPAKLEDSAVYLCASSLRTGVRMNTEAFFGQGTRLTVV.

This chain connects TRBV2 to TRBJ2-7; D may correspond to TRBD1 or TRBD2 (5 bases each). The V and J ends lost 5 bases and 5 bases respectively, with 13 bases between them. CDR3 size: 13 residues. Germline V lookup: CDR1 SNHLY, CDR2 FYNNEI. The CDR3 coding sequence is TGTGCCAGCAGTAGGGACGGGCAGGACGAGCAGTACTTC. Translated: CASSRDGQDEQYF.

There are a few counts of this clonotype. The chain employs TRBV20-1 and TRBJ2-7; D unresolved. There are 12 residues in the CDR3. Germline loops: CDR1 DFQATT, CDR2 SNEGSKA (reference sequence). Trimming stripped 7 bases from V and 1 base from J, with 11 bases between. CDR3 loop: CSVAGRSYEQYF. The CDR3, as DNA: TGCAGTGTGGCCGGTCGGTCCTACGAGCAGTACTTC.

V gene TRBV25-1 combines with J gene TRBJ2-3; D is unclear. This CDR3 has 12 amino acids. The V end lost 10 bases, the J end lost 2 bases, and 10 bases lay between the germline ends. Germline CDR1 and CDR2: MGHDK and SYGVNS. CDR3 sequence: CATSAATDTQYF. The CDR3 DNA sequence: TGTGCCACCTCGGCGGCCACAGATACGCAGTATTTT. The full variable domain, in which reference TRBV25-1 and TRBJ2-3 provide the parts outside the CDR3, is EADIYQTPRYLVIGTGKKITLECSQTMGHDKMYWYQQDPGMELHLIHYSYGVNSTEKGDLSSESTVSRIRTEHFPLTLESARPSHTSQYLCATSAATDTQYFGPGTRLTVL.

The chain combines TRBV5-1 with TRBJ2-3; 10 bases agree with TRBD2. Germline-derived CDR1 and CDR2 are SGHRS and YFSETQ. The CDR3 covers 15 residues. Trimming cost V 2 bases and J 9 bases; bases outside gene matches: 9. The CDR3 here is CASSFPSGGSDTQYF. The CDR3 nucleotides read TGCGCCAGCAGCTTTCCTAGCGGGGGCTCGGACACGCAGTATTTT.

The chain has TRBV29-1 and TRBJ2-7, with TRBD2 as a possible D gene (5 bases). CDR1 is SQVTM, CDR2 ANQGSEA, per germline. This CDR3 is 14 amino acids long. The ends were cut back, 4 bases at V and 5 bases at J, with 18 bases in the middle. For the CDR3, the DNA is TGCAGCGTTGCGGAAAGGTGGGAGAAGGACGAGCAGTACTTC. Translation: CSVAERWEKDEQYF.

This sequence joins TRBV5-1 and TRBJ2-5; 8 bases map to TRBD1. The CDR3 is made up of 15 amino acids. Germline-derived CDR1 and CDR2 are SGHRS and YFSETQ. V shed 2 bases, J shed 4 bases, and the junction held 7 bases outside the gene matches. For the CDR3, the DNA is TGCGCCAGCAGCTTAGGGACAGGTCTGTTAGAGACCCAGTACTTC. Its translation: CASSLGTGLLETQYF.

This chain joins TRBV28 and TRBJ2-1, with 7 bases aligning to TRBD2. CDR3 size: 16 residues. Per the germline V gene, CDR1 is MDHEN and CDR2 is SYDVKM. V lost 3 bases and J lost 5; bases outside the gene matches: 10. The CDR3 nucleotides read TGTGCCAGCAGTTTGGGACTACACCTATCCCACAATGAGCAGTTCTTC. Protein product: CASSLGLHLSHNEQFF.